The 20 T cell receptor beta chains below all came from one sample that was sequenced in a study of blood T cell repertoires in COVID-19. The repertoire was sequenced with immunoSEQ multiplex PCR; TCRdb's copy has only in-frame clones and lacks some. The sample includes approximately 220,000 clones, about 88% of them seen just once. What was sequenced was peripheral blood. All receptors come from a man in his sixties with acute or convalescent COVID-19.

The chain carries TRBV28 and TRBJ2-3, with 9 bases aligning to TRBD1. V trimming: 5 bases; J trimming: 5 bases; junction bases outside the gene matches: 5. Germline CDR1 reads MDHEN; CDR2 reads SYDVKM. The CDR3 is made up of 14 amino acids. The CDR3 sequence: CASSLDRGGDTQYF. The CDR3 region has the DNA TGTGCCAGCAGTCTTGACAGGGGGGGAGATACGCAGTATTTT.

This clone has just one count. The V and J genes are TRBV19 and TRBJ1-1; 8 nucleotides align to TRBD1. The ends lost 4 bases at V and 6 bases at J; junction bases unmatched: 10. Germline CDR1 LNHDA, CDR2 SQIVND (reference sequence). The CDR3 is 15 residues long. The CDR3 region is CASSTSQDRAAEAFF. CDR3 DNA: TGTGCCAGTAGTACGTCCCAGGACAGGGCTGCTGAAGCTTTCTTT. The full variable domain, rest sourced from reference TRBV19 and TRBJ1-1, is DGGITQSPKYLFRKEGQNVTLSCEQNLNHDAMYWYRQDPGQGLRLIYYSQIVNDFQKGDIAEGYSVSREKKESFPLTVTSAQKNPTAFYLCASSTSQDRAAEAFFGQGTRLTVV.

The rearrangement uses TRBV2 and TRBJ1-2; no reliable D call. The V gene lost 6 bases and the J gene lost 0 bases, with 14 bases spanning the gap. Germline assignment: CDR1 SNHLY and CDR2 FYNNEI. CDR3 size: 15 residues. This chain's CDR3 is CASSPSHATNYGYTF. In DNA form, the CDR3 reads TGTGCCAGCAGCCCCTCGCACGCTACTAACTATGGCTACACCTTC.

This clone has just a few counts. This rearrangement joins TRBV29-1 to TRBJ2-7, with 7 bases identical to TRBD1. The CDR3 is made up of 17 amino acids. V lost 6 bases to trimming and J lost 3 bases; unmatched junction nucleotides: 20. The V gene's germline CDR1 is SQVTM and CDR2 ANQGSEA. The CDR3 sequence is CSVKGGFQGGLGYEQYF. The CDR3 region has the DNA TGCAGCGTCAAAGGGGGCTTCCAGGGTGGTTTGGGCTACGAGCAGTACTTC.

The CDR3 DNA is TGCAGCGTGAAGGCGGCGGGCAACAATCAGCCCCAGCATTTT. Protein product: CSVKAAGNNQPQHF. This rearrangement joins TRBV29-1 to TRBJ1-5; no reliable D call. CDR1 is SQVTM and CDR2 is ANQGSEA in the germline V gene. The CDR3 contains 14 residues. V was shortened by 6 bases and J by 3 bases, with 15 bases between the two germline ends. The full variable domain, in which reference TRBV29-1 and TRBJ1-5 provide the parts outside the CDR3, is SAVISQKPSRDICQRGTSLTIQCQVDSQVTMMFWYRQQPGQSLTLIATANQGSEATYESGFVIDKFPISRPNLTFSTLTVSNMSPEDSSIYLCSVKAAGNNQPQHFGDGTRLSIL.

V is TRBV3-1 (or the pseudogene TRBV3-2) and J is TRBJ2-6, with 8 positions matching TRBD1. There are 17 residues in the CDR3. Germline lookup yields CDR1 LGHDT and CDR2 YNNKEL (reference sequence). J was trimmed by 0 bases and V by 4 bases; bases with no gene match: 5. In DNA form, the CDR3 reads TGTGCCAGCAGCCTAGGACAGGGAGGCTCTGGGGCCAACGTCCTGACTTTC. Its protein is CASSLGQGGSGANVLTF.

The rearrangement joins TRBV6-6 to TRBJ2-5, with 7 bases lining up with TRBD1. The CDR3 is 15 amino acids. With 2 bases clipped from V and 8 bases from J, the junction kept 11 bases outside the gene matches. Germline CDR1 and CDR2: MNHNY and SVGAGI (reference sequence). The chain's CDR3 is CASSYLGTALSTQYF. In DNA form, the CDR3 reads TGTGCCAGCAGTTACCTGGGGACAGCCTTGAGCACCCAGTACTTC.

The V call is TRBV7-8, the J call TRBJ1-1; no definite D call. The CDR3 has 12 amino acids. Germline loops: CDR1 SGHVS, CDR2 FQNEAQ. V was clipped by 5 bases and J by 6 bases, with 10 bases between them. The CDR3 here is CASSLRAAEAFF. The DNA of the CDR3 is TGTGCCAGCAGCCTGAGAGCGGCTGAAGCTTTCTTT.

This chain uses TRBV19 with TRBJ2-3; D gene uncertain. Trimming shortened V by 5 bases and J by 4 bases, and 10 bases separated the two germline ends. There are 13 residues in the CDR3. Germline CDR1 is LNHDA and CDR2 is SQIVND (reference sequence). CDR3 loop: CASSLGSPDTQYF. The CDR3 coding sequence is TGTGCCAGTAGTCTCGGGTCCCCAGATACGCAGTATTTT.

The CDR3, as DNA: TGTGCCAGCACCCCCTATGGGGGGGGCACCGGGGAGCTGTTTTTT. As protein: CASTPYGGGTGELFF. This chain links TRBV25-1 with TRBJ2-2, with 7 nucleotides matching TRBD2. The trim removed 7 bases at V and 4 bases at J, leaving 9 bases unmatched. CDR1 is MGHDK, CDR2 SYGVNS, per germline. The CDR3 extends over 15 amino acids.

The V call is TRBV4-2, the J call TRBJ1-1; 9 nucleotides line up with TRBD1. With 2 bases clipped from V and 6 bases from J, the junction kept 7 bases outside the gene matches. Per germline, CDR1 LGHNA and CDR2 YNFKEQ. The CDR3 is 15 residues long. The CDR3: CASSQQPGQGSEAFF. The DNA of the CDR3 is TGTGCCAGCAGCCAACAGCCGGGACAGGGATCTGAAGCTTTCTTT.

The chain links TRBV5-6 to TRBJ2-5; 12 positions match TRBD2. Looked up from germline, CDR1 is SGHDT and CDR2 is YYEEEE. This CDR3 comprises 18 residues. Trimming took 3 bases from V and 2 from J; bases not matched to a gene: 11. The CDR3 DNA sequence: TGTGCCAGCAGCTCTCGTTATACTAGCGGGGGGCCGCAAGAGACCCAGTACTTC. Its translation is CASSSRYTSGGPQETQYF.

The chain couples TRBV28 to TRBJ1-6; D is perhaps TRBD1 (5 bases). Germline V lookup: CDR1 MDHEN, CDR2 SYDVKM. The V end was cut by 4 bases, the J end by 9 bases, with 22 bases between. The CDR3 has 17 residues. CDR3 coding DNA: TGTGCCAGCAGTTCACCGATACGGGACCACGGGGGTTCACCCCTCCACTTT. Its protein is CASSSPIRDHGGSPLHF.

For this clone: Different DNA sequences within this sample yield the same CDR3. CDR3 amino acids: CASSQEGAWTYEQYF. The CDR3 DNA reads TGTGCCAGCAGCCAAGAGGGGGCATGGACCTACGAGCAGTACTTC. The chain uses TRBV3-1 (or the pseudogene TRBV3-2) and TRBJ2-7, with a possible D match to TRBD1 (6 bases). V was shortened by 0 bases and J by 2 bases, with 11 bases between the two germline ends. Germline V lookup: CDR1 LGHDT, CDR2 YNNKEL (reference sequence). The CDR3 contains 15 residues.

The genes are TRBV2 and TRBJ1-2, with 12 bases fitting TRBD1. The germline CDR1 and CDR2 sequences are SNHLY and FYNNEI. This CDR3 contains 18 residues. V lost 3 bases and J lost 2; bases outside the gene matches: 10. The DNA for the CDR3 is TGTGCCAGCAGTGAGGTCTTCCGGGACAGGGGGCTAAACTATGGCTACACCTTC. This codes for CASSEVFRDRGLNYGYTF. Based on the CDR3 plus reference TRBV2 and TRBJ1-2, the full variable domain is EPEVTQTPSHQVTQMGQEVILRCVPISNHLYFYWYRQILGQKVEFLVSFYNNEISEKSEIFDDQFSVERPDGSNFTLKIRSTKLEDSAMYFCASSEVFRDRGLNYGYTFGSGTRLTVV.

This clone was observed once. The chain is built from TRBV29-1 and TRBJ1-1; 7 nucleotides line up with TRBD1. The CDR3 totals 13 residues. From germline, CDR1 is SQVTM and CDR2 ANQGSEA. V shed 6 bases and J 3 bases; nucleotides not matched to a gene: 7. CDR3 residues: CSVGDRVDTEAFF. CDR3 DNA: TGCAGCGTGGGTGACAGGGTGGACACTGAAGCTTTCTTT.

The genes are TRBV7-6 and TRBJ1-4, with a tentative D call TRBD1 (6 bases). This CDR3 has 17 amino acids. Germline values: CDR1 SGHVS, CDR2 FNYEAQ. V lost 4 bases to trimming and J lost 5 bases, with 20 bases between them. The DNA for the CDR3 is TGTGCCAGCAGCTCAACCGTGAGGACAGCCGGGAATGAAAAACTGTTTTTT. It yields the protein CASSSTVRTAGNEKLFF.

The rearrangement uses TRBV28 and TRBJ2-1, with a tentative D call TRBD2 (5 bases). The ends were cut back, 6 bases at V and 6 bases at J, with 15 bases in the middle. Germline values: CDR1 MDHEN, CDR2 SYDVKM. The CDR3 is 14 amino acids. CDR3 DNA: TGTGCCAGCAGAAGGGCCGGAGGAGGCAATGAGCAGTTCTTC. Protein product: CASRRAGGGNEQFF.

The chain couples TRBV11-2 to TRBJ2-1, with TRBD2 identical over 9 bases. The V and J ends lost 4 bases and 10 bases, in that order; junction bases with no gene match: 2. The V gene's germline CDR1 is SGHAT and CDR2 FQNNGV. This CDR3 region has 12 residues. In DNA form, the CDR3 reads TGTGCCAGCAGCTATAGCGGGGGAGAGCAGTTCTTC. It translates to CASSYSGGEQFF.

This chain connects TRBV6-5 to TRBJ2-3, with 9 nucleotides matching TRBD2. The CDR3 spans 16 residues. Germline CDR1 MNHEY, CDR2 SVGAGI. V gave up 4 bases and J gave up 1 base; unmatched junction bases: 6. The CDR3 loop reads CASSSLGGGGTDTQYF. CDR3 coding DNA: TGTGCCAGCAGTTCCCTGGGCGGGGGGGGCACAGATACGCAGTATTTT.